This note documents a single TCR beta chain sequence. The CDR3 sequence is 14 residues long. The ends were cut back, 7 bases at V and 3 bases at J, with 16 bases in the middle. CDR1 and CDR2 (germline): LNHDA, SQIVND (reference sequence). TCRdb reanalysed the 5' RACE reads using MiXCR and keeps one entry per CDR3 protein. The data hold hundreds of thousands of distinct CDR3 sequences, with 15% to 20% observed a single time. The data derive from a study of identical twins. These sequences were also reported in another study, on T cells expressing NK-cell markers.

This sequence joins TRBV19 and TRBJ2-7; D is uncertain. The sample taken for sequencing was PBMCs. The source is a woman aged 18 to 35 in good health. In DNA, the CDR3 is TGTGCCAGTAATAGACGTTATGGGGACTACGAGCAGTACTTC. Its protein product is CASNRRYGDYEQYF.